The clone carrying this T cell receptor (beta chain) appeared a few times. This CDR3 is built from 15 residues. The V end was cut by 3 bases, the J end by 5 bases, with 13 bases between. The germline gives CDR1 LNHDA, CDR2 SQIVND (reference sequence). The data were taken from a study of STAT5B mutations in CD4+ large granular lymphocyte leukemia. Repertoires were generated with immunoSEQ multiplex PCR, while TCRdb's copy carries only in-frame clones and drops some. The data contain roughly 48,000 clones, about three quarters of them singletons. The J gene is TRBJ2-2, the V gene TRBV19, with D possibly TRBD1 on 5 matching bases. This clonotype was sampled from a human donor in good health. Sequenced: CD4+ T cells from blood buffy coats. The CDR3 protein is CASSIGQGSTGELFF. CDR3 bases: TGTGCCAGTAGTATCGGCCAGGGTAGTACCGGGGAGCTGTTTTTT. The complete variable domain, with remaining parts taken from reference TRBV19 and TRBJ2-2, reads DGGITQSPKYLFRKEGQNVTLSCEQNLNHDAMYWYRQDPGQGLRLIYYSQIVNDFQKGDIAEGYSVSREKKESFPLTVTSAQKNPTAFYLCASSIGQGSTGELFFGEGSRLTVL.